Below are 2 T cell receptor beta chains sequenced from a single sample in a study of PD-L1 blockade in urothelial cancer. Indicated time point: pretreatment peripheral blood. The table came from immunoSEQ multiplex PCR; TCRdb's copy has only in-frame clones and leaves some out. Altogether around 130,000 clones are present, about 88% being singletons, with the ten largest covering 3.2%. The sequencing used PBMCs, collected around atezolizumab (anti-PD-L1) treatment. The receptors here all came from a man in his fifties or sixties with urothelial cancer.

The table lists this clone with a count of one. The chain is built from TRBV19 and TRBJ2-7; no clear D. The CDR3 consists of 13 residues. Germline CDR1 is LNHDA and CDR2 is SQIVND (reference sequence). V lost 1 base and J lost 1, with 5 bases in between. CDR3 amino acids: CASSIARSYEQYF. CDR3 in DNA: TGTGCCAGTAGTATAGCGCGGTCCTACGAGCAGTACTTC.

The rearrangement joins TRBV18 to TRBJ1-3; D perhaps matches TRBD1 (6 bases). Germline CDR1 and CDR2: KGHSH and LQKENI. This CDR3 has 15 residues. V lost 3 bases to trimming and J lost 0 bases, with 9 bases between them. CDR3: CASSPGQTSGNTIYF. The CDR3 DNA is TGTGCCAGCTCACCTGGACAGACCTCTGGAAACACCATATATTTT.